This TCR beta chain is from a study of cytomegalovirus exposure and HLA in healthy donors. Study observations and caveats: As confirmed in vitro, a few CMV-associated chains were specific for CMV antigens. As a later analysis revealed, the rate of TCR association differed by HLA locus, with DRB1 most and HLA-C fewest. Common viral pathogens seemed, in a later analysis, to connect with several of the most significant clusters.

Researchers ran the PCR with 60 Vbeta and 13 Jbeta primers. Produced via immunoSEQ multiplex PCR; TCRdb's table is partial and in-frame only. Among over 80,000 clones listed, about four fifths were seen once. CDR1 is WNHNN and CDR2 is SYGVQD in the germline V gene (reference sequence). The CDR3 is 13 amino acids. V lost 3 bases to trimming and J lost 3 bases, with 6 bases between them. In the case of this clone: Its antigen is undetermined.

The receptor was isolated from a woman aged 70 to 79 in good health and CMV-seropositive. Sequenced sample: PBMCs. The chain is built from TRBV10-1 and TRBJ2-1; tentatively, D is TRBD1 (6 bases). The CDR3 is CASSEGGYNEQFF. For the CDR3, the DNA is TGCGCCAGCAGTGAAGGGGGCTACAATGAGCAGTTCTTC.